This TCR beta chain originates from a study of beta chain features in type 1 diabetes (dated by TCRdb to between 2018 and 2020). As for the study more broadly: Patients and healthy donors did not differ in mean age, gender distribution, total cell number or subset yield. Naive and central memory subsets were obtained from all 30 or so donors, but regulatory and stem cell-like memory subsets were isolated from only 8 patients and roughly eight healthy donors. A total of about 100,000,000 sorted cells were examined across all samples, and RNA yield correlated strongly with the number of cells per subset. The study compared TCRB repertoires of sorted circulating CD4+ T cell subsets between recently diagnosed type 1 diabetes patients and matched healthy donors. Findings and caveats that apply to the study as a whole: The naive, central memory and regulatory TCRB repertoires appeared to resemble one another more closely among patients than among healthy donors. Only small numbers of individuals were included in the HLA sub-analyses, which left unresolved whether HLA type had any influence on TCRB rearrangement. Shorter templates might be favored by PCR, yet because patient and control samples were amplified and corrected together, any such skew would affect both groups equally. Type 1 diabetes patients showed a moderate but significant shortening of TCRB CDR3 length in all four CD4+ subsets. Sequencing cDNA rather than genomic DNA could over-represent highly expressing activated cells, although activation and CD3 levels did not differ between groups. At VDJ recombination sites, patients with type 1 diabetes made fewer insertions and deleted more nucleotides, a pattern implying thymic rearrangement abnormalities.

A single peripheral blood draw of about 116 mL on average was collected from each donor into heparinised tubes. A BD FACSAria II was used to sort naive, central memory, regulatory and stem cell-like memory CD4+ T cells with a panel that included CD45RO, CCR7, CD25, CD127, CD95 and CD27. Purity was above 95% for every sorted population. Right away, PBMCs were isolated by Lymphoprep density gradient centrifugation and were stained directly, with no culture step. So that batch effects would be minimized, each experiment stained and sorted samples in pairs, pairing one healthy donor with one patient. All of the isolated RNA was reverse transcribed with the High Capacity cDNA Reverse Transcription Kit, so expressed TCRB transcripts were sequenced. Naive, central memory and regulatory T cell samples underwent deep immunoSEQ sequencing, averaging about 3.57 million total reads per sample. Sorted cells were lysed in RLT buffer, and RNA was extracted using DNase-treated RNeasy Micro or Mini kits according to cell number. Each cell subset was processed on its own to prevent cross-contamination, while patient and healthy donor samples were processed together. The immunoSEQ multiplex PCR was used to amplify TCRB sequences from cDNA, yielding 87-bp fragments that span the CDR3 region. Amplicons were sequenced on the Illumina HiSeq platform. The original methods were these. Synthetic template baselines were used to correct PCR bias computationally, reads within Hamming distance 2 were collapsed, and singletons that could not be merged were discarded. Reads were aligned against IMGT to assign V, D and J genes, CDR3 length and insertions or deletions at six rearrangement sites. Clonotype counts were normalized to sorted cell number within each subset before computing true diversity and Gini coefficients with the tcR R package. The overlap coefficient, calculated on TCRB nucleotide sequences, was used to quantify repertoire sharing. Imported from immuneACCESS, the table was reduced by TCRdb to in-frame sequences with V and J called. These copies leave out some clones; in studies compared against another copy, an unresolved V gene accounts for under half, and the cause of the remainder is not known. V and J calls and clone size are as listed in that table; D and trimming were resolved from the DNA. The sample data list roughly 150,000 clones, and approximately 12% of these were observed just once. About 2% of the sample is held by the ten biggest clonotypes.

This clone was seen more than once but under ten times. Its antigen remains undetermined. Per-base quality was not reported, and no clone a single base away is much larger than it. The source is a man between 18 and 35 years old in good health. The sample was central memory CD4+ T cells from blood.

The CDR3 region has the sequence CASSSTGVDTQYF. The DNA sequence reads TGTGCCAGCTCATCGACAGGGGTAGATACGCAGTATTTT. This receptor chain uses TRBV18 and TRBJ2-3, with 8 bases matching TRBD1. The germline V gene encodes CDR1 KGHSH and CDR2 LQKENI. The V end gives up 5 bases and the J end 5 bases, leaving 3 bases in the junction not matched to a gene. The CDR3 covers 13 residues, taking in both the cysteine and the phenylalanine. Just the 39-base CDR3 DNA is kept, in frame starting at base 1.